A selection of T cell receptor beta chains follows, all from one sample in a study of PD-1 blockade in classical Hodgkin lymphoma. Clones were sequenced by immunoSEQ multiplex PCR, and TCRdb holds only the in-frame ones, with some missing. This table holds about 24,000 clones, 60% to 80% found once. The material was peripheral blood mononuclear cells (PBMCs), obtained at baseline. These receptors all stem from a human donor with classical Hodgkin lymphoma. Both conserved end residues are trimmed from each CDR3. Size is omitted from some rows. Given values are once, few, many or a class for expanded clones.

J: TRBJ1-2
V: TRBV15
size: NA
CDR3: ATSPASRRGYT

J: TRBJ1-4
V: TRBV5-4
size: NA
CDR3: ASTLEGSGAELF

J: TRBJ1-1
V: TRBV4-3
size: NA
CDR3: ASSHQGGYGEAF

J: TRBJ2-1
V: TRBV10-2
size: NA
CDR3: ASSESGWGEQF

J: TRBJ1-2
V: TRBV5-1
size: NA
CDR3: ASSLQGYDYSYT

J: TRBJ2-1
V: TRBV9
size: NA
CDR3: ASSDGDYPSDEQF

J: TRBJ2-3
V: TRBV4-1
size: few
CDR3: ASSQVNPRTGTGTDTQY

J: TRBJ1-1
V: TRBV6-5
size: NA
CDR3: ASLRNTEAF

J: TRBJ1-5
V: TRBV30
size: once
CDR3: AWSAEFSNQPQH

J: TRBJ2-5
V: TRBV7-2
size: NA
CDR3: ASSRAGETQY

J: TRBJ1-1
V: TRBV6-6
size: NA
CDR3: ASSYSLGGDTEAF

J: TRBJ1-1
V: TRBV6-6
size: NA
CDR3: ASSYLRGTEAF

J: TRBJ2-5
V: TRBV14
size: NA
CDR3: ASSQDGRGQSLLRGETQY

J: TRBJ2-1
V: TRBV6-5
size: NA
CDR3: ASSYAGDVKEQF

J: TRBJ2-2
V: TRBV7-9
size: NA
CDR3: ASSLKVGRDAGELF

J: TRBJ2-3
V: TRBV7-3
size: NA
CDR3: ASSVQTGGTDTQY

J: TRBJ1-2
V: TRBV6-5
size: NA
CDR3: ASTPGRGYGYT

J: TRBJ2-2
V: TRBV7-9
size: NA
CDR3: ASSLLRQGAGELF

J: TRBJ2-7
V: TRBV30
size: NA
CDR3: AWSNTGGNEQY

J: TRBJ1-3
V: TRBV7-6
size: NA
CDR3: ASSLVEAGNTIY

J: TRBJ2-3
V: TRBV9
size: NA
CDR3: ASSVESDTQY

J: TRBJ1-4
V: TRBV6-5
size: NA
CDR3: ASSSHMTGYLF

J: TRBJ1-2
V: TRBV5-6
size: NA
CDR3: ASSLIRTRTAYGYT

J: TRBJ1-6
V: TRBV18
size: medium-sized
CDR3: ASSPLTGQGAPNSPLH

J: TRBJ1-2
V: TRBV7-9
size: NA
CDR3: ASSLLAGFLDGYT

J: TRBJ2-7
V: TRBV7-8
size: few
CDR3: ASRGQGVYEQY

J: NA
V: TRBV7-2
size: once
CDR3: ASSDKGSYEQY

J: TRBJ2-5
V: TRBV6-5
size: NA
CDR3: ASSYEAEETQY

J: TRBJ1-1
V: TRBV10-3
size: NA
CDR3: AITGQARGTEAF

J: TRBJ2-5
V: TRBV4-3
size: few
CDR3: ASSQETEVETQY

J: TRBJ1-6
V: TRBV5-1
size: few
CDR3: ASSFPGGGRDSPLH

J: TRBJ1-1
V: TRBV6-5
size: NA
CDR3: ASSFEAEVEAF

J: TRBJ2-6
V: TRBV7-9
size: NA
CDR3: ASSPWEGQTGGANVLT

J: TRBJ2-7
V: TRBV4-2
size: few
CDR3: ASSQPDGYEQY

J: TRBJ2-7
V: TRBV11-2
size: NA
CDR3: ASSQGVQVFYEQY

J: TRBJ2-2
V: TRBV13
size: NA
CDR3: ASSPGETGLTGELF

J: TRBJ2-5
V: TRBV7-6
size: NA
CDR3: ASSLAVTGRGETQY

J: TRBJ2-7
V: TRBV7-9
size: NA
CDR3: ASSLVGSWGQDYEQY

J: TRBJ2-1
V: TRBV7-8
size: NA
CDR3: ASSPTHVNEQF

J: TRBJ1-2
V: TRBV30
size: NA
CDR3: AWSKGGGAWAYGYT

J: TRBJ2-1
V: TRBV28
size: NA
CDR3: ASSPRLAGNEQF

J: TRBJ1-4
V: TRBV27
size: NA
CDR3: ASSPIGWTDEKLF

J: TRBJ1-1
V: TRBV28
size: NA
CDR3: ASRPTPNTEAF

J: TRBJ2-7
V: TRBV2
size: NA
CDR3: ASSEEDSQTYEQY

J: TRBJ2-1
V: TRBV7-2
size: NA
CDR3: ASSLEFSYNEQF

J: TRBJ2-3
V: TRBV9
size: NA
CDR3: ASSVGTLTGGTDTQY

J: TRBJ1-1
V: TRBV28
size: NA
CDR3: ASSLFSDRAYHTEAF